Below, 26 T cell receptor beta chains from the same sample are listed, as sequenced in a study of T cell responses to AZD1222 COVID-19 vaccine. Profiling relied on immunoSEQ multiplex PCR, and the TCRdb table lists in-frame clones only, not all of them. The sample lists approximately 130,000 clones; 90% were seen once. The input for sequencing was peripheral blood, taken 28 days after the second dose of the MenACWY control vaccine. These receptors originate from an adult who received the MenACWY meningococcal vaccine as a control.

The chain uses TRBV9 and TRBJ1-3, with 9 nucleotides matching TRBD1. Germline trimming cut 4 bases from V and 2 bases from J; bases unmatched to any gene: 7. The CDR3 runs to 16 residues. The germline CDR1 and CDR2 sequences are SGDLS and YYNGEE. The CDR3 DNA reads as TGTGCCAGCAGCTTGGGACAGGGAAGGACTGGAAACACCATATATTTT. This encodes CASSLGQGRTGNTIYF.

The V and J genes are TRBV30 and TRBJ2-7; 10 positions agree with TRBD2. V shed 3 bases and J 5 bases; nucleotides not matched to a gene: 13. CDR3 length equals 16 residues. The V gene's germline CDR1 is GTSNPN and CDR2 SVGIG (reference sequence). The CDR3 DNA reads as TGTGCCTGGAGGGTGGCTAGCGGGAGATATTGGAACGAGCAGTACTTC. Its protein product is CAWRVASGRYWNEQYF.

This sequence joins TRBV6-5 and TRBJ2-7; TRBD1 agrees at 7 bases. Germline lookup yields CDR1 MNHEY and CDR2 SVGAGI. The CDR3 runs to 14 residues. V was pared by 5 bases and J by 3 bases, with 7 bases of the junction left unmatched. This CDR3 is CASSPRDSLYEQYF. Here the CDR3 DNA reads TGTGCCAGCAGTCCCCGGGACAGCCTCTACGAGCAGTACTTC.

The V and J genes are TRBV7-6 and TRBJ1-5, with TRBD1 identical over 7 bases. The germline CDR1 and CDR2 sequences are SGHVS and FNYEAQ. The CDR3 is 16 residues long. V lost 5 bases, J lost 1 base, and 8 bases stayed unmatched. The CDR3 region has the DNA TGTGCCAGCAGCCCCCTTCGGACAGGAAGCAATCAGCCCCAGCATTTT. This encodes CASSPLRTGSNQPQHF.

This clone has a single count. This chain joins TRBV7-7 and TRBJ2-2; 12 bases align to TRBD1. V dropped 4 bases and J dropped 6; count of bases not matched to a gene: 9. Germline V gene data show CDR1 as SSHAT and CDR2 as FNYEAQ (reference sequence). CDR3 length: 17 amino acids. The CDR3, as DNA: TGTGCCAGCAGCTCTAGTTTGGGACAGGGGGCCTCCGGGGAGCTGTTTTTT. Translation: CASSSSLGQGASGELFF.

This sequence joins TRBV7-9 and TRBJ2-7; D ambiguous. The V gene's germline CDR1 is SEHNR and CDR2 FQNEAQ (reference sequence). This CDR3 spans 12 amino acids. The germline V and J ends were trimmed by 1 base and 4 bases, with 5 bases remaining between them. The CDR3 reads CASSLVEYEQYF. The CDR3 DNA reads TGTGCCAGCAGCTTAGTAGAGTACGAGCAGTACTTC.

The genes are TRBV30 and TRBJ1-2; D unclear. The V gene's germline CDR1 is GTSNPN and CDR2 SVGIG (reference sequence). With 0 bases removed from V and 8 bases from J, the gap between germline ends came to 19 bases. CDR3 length: 15 amino acids. CDR3 DNA sequence: TGTGCCTGGAGTGTGGAGGTTGCGGCGGGGAAGGGCTACACCTTC. Its protein is CAWSVEVAAGKGYTF.

The V and J genes are TRBV2 and TRBJ1-3; D gene unclear. The V gene's germline CDR1 is SNHLY and CDR2 FYNNEI. V was trimmed by 7 bases and J by 0 bases, leaving 22 bases between them. This CDR3 spans 18 amino acids. The CDR3 reads CASIGRHREGSSGNTIYF. CDR3 DNA: TGTGCCAGCATCGGTCGACACCGCGAAGGGTCCTCTGGAAACACCATATATTTT. Drawing the rest from reference TRBV2 and TRBJ1-3, the complete variable domain is EPEVTQTPSHQVTQMGQEVILRCVPISNHLYFYWYRQILGQKVEFLVSFYNNEISEKSEIFDDQFSVERPDGSNFTLKIRSTKLEDSAMYFCASIGRHREGSSGNTIYFGEGSWLTVV.

This rearrangement joins TRBV7-8 to TRBJ1-5; D call uncertain. CDR1 is SGHVS, CDR2 FQNEAQ, per germline. Trimming took 2 bases from V and 1 from J, leaving 12 bases between them. This CDR3 is built from 16 residues. The CDR3 coding sequence is TGTGCCAGCAGCTTACTCGCAGGCGACAGCAATCAGCCCCAGCATTTT. Its translation: CASSLLAGDSNQPQHF.

This rearrangement joins TRBV27 to TRBJ1-6; TRBD1 matches at 12 bases. The CDR3 contains 18 residues. V shed 8 bases and J 9 bases; nucleotides not matched to a gene: 17. From germline, CDR1 is MNHEY and CDR2 SMNVEV (reference sequence). The CDR3 spells CASRGTGGANLIVSPLHF. CDR3 DNA sequence: TGTGCCAGCCGAGGGACAGGGGGCGCCAATCTCATTGTTTCACCCCTCCACTTT.

The chain combines TRBV6-6 with TRBJ2-3; tentative D call: TRBD1 (6 bases). The V and J ends lost 6 bases and 4 bases respectively, with 23 bases between them. This CDR3 is 17 amino acids long. Germline lookup yields CDR1 MNHNY and CDR2 SVGAGI (reference sequence). The CDR3 is CASSRGQTSGFPDTQYF. As DNA, the CDR3 is TGTGCCAGCAGCCGAGGACAGACAAGTGGTTTCCCAGATACGCAGTATTTT.

This clone was observed a few times. The genes are TRBV4-1 and TRBJ1-5; no firm D call. The germline gives CDR1 MGHRA, CDR2 YSYEKL. V lost 1 base and J lost 4, with 11 bases in between. The CDR3 is 15 amino acids. The CDR3 region is CASSQVEGLNQPQHF. CDR3 bases: TGCGCCAGCAGCCAAGTTGAAGGGCTAAATCAGCCCCAGCATTTT.

The rearrangement joins TRBV19 to TRBJ1-1; perhaps TRBD1 as D (6 bases). Trimming took off 5 bases at V and 2 bases at J, with 15 bases between the two ends. CDR1 LNHDA and CDR2 SQIVND come from the germline V gene (reference sequence). This CDR3 spans 15 amino acids. The CDR3 region is CASSSLQGINTEAFF. DNA for the CDR3: TGTGCCAGTAGTTCATTACAGGGTATAAACACTGAAGCTTTCTTT.

This chain uses TRBV10-3 with TRBJ2-1; D ambiguous. Germline loops: CDR1 ENHRY, CDR2 SYGVKD. The CDR3 length is 16 residues. The V end was cut by 0 bases, the J end by 0 bases, with 9 bases between. CDR3 DNA sequence: TGTGCCATCAGTGAGTCGATTGGCGACTCCTACAATGAGCAGTTCTTC. Protein sequence: CAISESIGDSYNEQFF.

This chain links TRBV6-1 with TRBJ2-1, with 11 bases identical to TRBD2. With 1 base clipped from V and 8 bases from J, the junction kept 10 bases outside the gene matches. The CDR3 runs 17 residues. Germline assignment: CDR1 MNHNS and CDR2 SASEGT. CDR3 DNA: TGTGCCAGCAGTGAAGGGTTAGCGGGAGGGCCGGGTTATGAGCAGTTCTTC. Its protein is CASSEGLAGGPGYEQFF.

This rearrangement joins TRBV7-9 to TRBJ1-2; 8 nucleotides match TRBD1. Germline CDR1 and CDR2: SEHNR and FQNEAQ (reference sequence). Trimming at V came to 3 bases and at J to 7 bases, leaving 13 bases not matched to a gene. The CDR3 length is 16 residues. The CDR3 region is CASSFPLTGDTGGYTF. Written as DNA, the CDR3 is TGTGCCAGCAGCTTCCCCCTGACAGGGGATACCGGTGGCTACACCTTC.

This clone was recorded only once. This sequence joins TRBV9 and TRBJ1-1; no reliable D call. CDR1 is SGDLS, CDR2 YYNGEE, per germline. V lost 4 bases and J lost 8, with 15 bases in between. The CDR3 loop spans 13 amino acids. DNA for the CDR3: TGTGCCAGCAGCCCTGGATCCCAAAGGGAAGCTTTCTTT. Its protein product is CASSPGSQREAFF.

The chain joins TRBV20-1 to TRBJ2-7, with 9 bases matching TRBD2. The CDR3 is 14 residues long. Germline values: CDR1 DFQATT, CDR2 SNEGSKA (reference sequence). V lost 3 bases to trimming and J lost 0 bases; unmatched junction nucleotides: 3. CDR3 DNA sequence: TGCAGTGCTAGTTATAGCGGGAGCTCCTACGAGCAGTACTTC. Amino acid sequence: CSASYSGSSYEQYF.

The chain uses TRBV6-5 and TRBJ1-2, with 9 bases fitting TRBD1. Germline V CDR1 and CDR2: MNHEY, SVGAGI. V was pared by 4 bases and J by 5 bases, with 11 bases of the junction left unmatched. The CDR3 length is 16 residues. CDR3 region: CASSSGTGNPGYGYTF. CDR3 DNA sequence: TGTGCCAGCAGTTCCGGGACAGGGAATCCCGGGTATGGCTACACCTTC.

The chain couples TRBV3-1 (or the pseudogene TRBV3-2) to TRBJ2-1; D is possibly TRBD1 (6 bases). In germline, CDR1 is LGHDT, CDR2 YNNKEL (reference sequence). Trimming took off 6 bases at V and 0 bases at J, with 15 bases between the two ends. The CDR3 totals 16 residues. Here the CDR3 DNA reads TGTGCCAGCAGGTCCTCCGGGACAAGCTCCTACAATGAGCAGTTCTTC. It specifies CASRSSGTSSYNEQFF.

The chain has TRBV7-3 and TRBJ2-7; 8 positions match TRBD2. The CDR3 spans 14 residues. Trimming cost V 5 bases and J 4 bases; bases outside gene matches: 7. CDR1 SGHTA and CDR2 FQGTGA come from the germline V gene. CDR3 loop: CASSPGLGDYEQYF. The CDR3 DNA is TGTGCCAGCAGCCCGGGACTAGGGGATTACGAGCAGTACTTC.

The chain carries TRBV28 and TRBJ1-5; no definite D call. The CDR3 has 13 residues. The germline V gene has CDR1 MDHEN and CDR2 SYDVKM. Deletions cut 5 bases from V and 3 bases from J, with 8 bases between. The CDR3 region has the DNA TGTGCCAGCAGTCGAATTTACAATCAGCCCCAGCATTTT. Translated, it gives CASSRIYNQPQHF.

The chain has TRBV7-3 and TRBJ1-2; 11 bases are a match to TRBD1. V shed 5 bases and J 9 bases; nucleotides not matched to a gene: 5. Germline CDR1 is SGHTA and CDR2 is FQGTGA. The CDR3 loop spans 13 amino acids. The CDR3 loop reads CASSLGTGGSYTF. CDR3 DNA sequence: TGTGCCAGCAGCCTCGGGACAGGGGGAAGCTACACCTTC.

This clone appeared once. The V call is TRBV6-1, the J call TRBJ1-2; D gene uncertain. Deletions cut 1 base from V and 2 bases from J, with 8 bases between. Germline V gene sequence: CDR1 MNHNS, CDR2 SASEGT. The CDR3 covers 14 residues. CDR3 sequence: CASSEGSRNYGYTF. CDR3 sequence (DNA): TGTGCCAGCAGTGAAGGGTCAAGAAACTATGGCTACACCTTC.

The chain joins TRBV6-5 to TRBJ2-5; 10 bases map to TRBD2. Per germline, CDR1 MNHEY and CDR2 SVGAGI. The CDR3 runs 16 residues. V was clipped by 2 bases and J by 5 bases; unmatched bases: 8. CDR3 protein: CASSYQSGRAGETQYF. The CDR3 nucleotides read TGTGCCAGCAGTTACCAAAGCGGGAGGGCAGGGGAGACCCAGTACTTC.

The chain employs TRBV12-2 and TRBJ2-1; the listed D gene, TRBD1, was not tested against the DNA. TRBV12-2 is listed as a pseudogene. The CDR3 runs 14 residues. The DNA for the CDR3 is TGTGCAAGTCGCCGTGACAGGGACTACAATGAGCAGTTCTTC. Protein: CASRRDRDYNEQFF.